This T cell receptor beta chain was observed in a study of T cells in localized non-small cell lung cancer. The method was immunoSEQ multiplex PCR; TCRdb's version includes in-frame clones alone and lacks a portion of them. This repertoire shows around 94,000 clones, roughly 89% found once; its top ten account for around 15%. With 3 bases removed from V and 6 bases from J, the gap between germline ends came to 9 bases. The germline V gene encodes CDR1 MNHNS and CDR2 SASEGT. The CDR3 runs to 12 residues. The sequences come from peripheral blood, collected before any cancer treatment. The TCR originated in a man aged 35-69 years with stage I squamous cell lung carcinoma. The J gene is TRBJ2-7, the V gene TRBV6-1; no firm D call. The CDR3 loop reads CASSDGLFEQYF. The CDR3, as DNA: TGTGCCAGCAGTGACGGTCTGTTCGAGCAGTACTTC.